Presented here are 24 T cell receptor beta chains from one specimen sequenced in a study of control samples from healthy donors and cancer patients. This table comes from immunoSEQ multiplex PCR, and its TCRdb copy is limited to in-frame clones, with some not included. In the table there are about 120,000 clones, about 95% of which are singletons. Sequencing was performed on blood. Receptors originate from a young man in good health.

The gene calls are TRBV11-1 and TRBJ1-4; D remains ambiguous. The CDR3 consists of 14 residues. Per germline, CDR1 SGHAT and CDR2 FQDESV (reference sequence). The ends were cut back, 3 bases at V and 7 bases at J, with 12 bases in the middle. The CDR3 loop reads CASSFGSRAEKLFF. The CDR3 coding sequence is TGTGCCAGCAGCTTCGGGTCAAGGGCTGAAAAACTGTTTTTT.

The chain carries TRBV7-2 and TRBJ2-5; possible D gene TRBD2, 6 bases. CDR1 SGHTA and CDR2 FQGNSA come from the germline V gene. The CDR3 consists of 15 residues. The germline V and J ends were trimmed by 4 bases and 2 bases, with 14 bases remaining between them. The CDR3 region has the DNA TGTGCCAGCAGCTCAACCGGGACTGGACAAGAGACCCAGTACTTC. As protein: CASSSTGTGQETQYF.

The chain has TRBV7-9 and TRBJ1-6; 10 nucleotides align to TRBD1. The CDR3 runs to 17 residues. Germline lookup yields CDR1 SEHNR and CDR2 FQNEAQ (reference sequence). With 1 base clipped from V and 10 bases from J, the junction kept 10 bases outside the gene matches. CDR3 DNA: TGTGCCAGCAGCTTAGATGGGAGTGGGACAGGGGCCTCACCCCTCCACTTT. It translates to CASSLDGSGTGASPLHF.

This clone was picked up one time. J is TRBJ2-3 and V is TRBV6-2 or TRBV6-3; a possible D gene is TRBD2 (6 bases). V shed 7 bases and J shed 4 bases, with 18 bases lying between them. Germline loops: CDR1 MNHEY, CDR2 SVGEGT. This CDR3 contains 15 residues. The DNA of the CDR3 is TGTGCCAGCACCCCCAGACTAGACGGGGCAGATACGCAGTATTTT. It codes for CASTPRLDGADTQYF.

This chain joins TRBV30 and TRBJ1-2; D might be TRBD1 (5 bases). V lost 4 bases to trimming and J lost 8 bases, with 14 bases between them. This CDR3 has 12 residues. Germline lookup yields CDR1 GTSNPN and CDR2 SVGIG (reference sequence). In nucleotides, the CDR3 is TGTGCCTGGAAGGACACGGGTTACGGCTACACCTTC. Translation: CAWKDTGYGYTF.

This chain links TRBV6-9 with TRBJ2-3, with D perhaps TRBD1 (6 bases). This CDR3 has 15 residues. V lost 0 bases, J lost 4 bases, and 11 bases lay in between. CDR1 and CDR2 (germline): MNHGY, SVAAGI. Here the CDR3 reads CASSYSLQGADTQYF. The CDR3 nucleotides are TGTGCCAGCAGTTATTCCTTACAGGGCGCAGATACGCAGTATTTT.

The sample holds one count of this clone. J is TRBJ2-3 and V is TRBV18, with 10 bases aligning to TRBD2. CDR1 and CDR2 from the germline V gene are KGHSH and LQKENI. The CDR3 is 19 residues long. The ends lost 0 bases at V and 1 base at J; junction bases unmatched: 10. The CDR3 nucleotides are TGTGCCAGCTCACCACCGCGAGCGGGGGGGCCCGAGGGCACAGATACGCAGTATTTT. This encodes CASSPPRAGGPEGTDTQYF.

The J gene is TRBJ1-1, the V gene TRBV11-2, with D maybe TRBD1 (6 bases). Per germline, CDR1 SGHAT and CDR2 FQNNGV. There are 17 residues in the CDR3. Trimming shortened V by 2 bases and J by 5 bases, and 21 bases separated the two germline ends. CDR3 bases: TGTGCCAGCAGCTTACTGTCTCTTGGACAGTCAGGTACTGAAGCTTTCTTT. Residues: CASSLLSLGQSGTEAFF.

DNA for the CDR3: TGTGCCTGGTCACAGCAGAACACTGAAGCTTTCTTT. Amino acid sequence: CAWSQQNTEAFF. The chain uses TRBV30 and TRBJ1-1, with D uncertain. The CDR3 runs to 12 residues. CDR1 is GTSNPN, CDR2 SVGIG, per germline (reference sequence). Deletions cut 5 bases from V and 1 base from J, with 8 bases between.

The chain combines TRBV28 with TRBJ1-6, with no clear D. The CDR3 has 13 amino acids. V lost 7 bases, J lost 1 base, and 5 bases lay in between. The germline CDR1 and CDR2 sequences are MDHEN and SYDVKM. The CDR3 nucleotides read TGTGCCAGCATTAGGTCCTATAATTCACCCCTCCACTTT. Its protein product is CASIRSYNSPLHF.

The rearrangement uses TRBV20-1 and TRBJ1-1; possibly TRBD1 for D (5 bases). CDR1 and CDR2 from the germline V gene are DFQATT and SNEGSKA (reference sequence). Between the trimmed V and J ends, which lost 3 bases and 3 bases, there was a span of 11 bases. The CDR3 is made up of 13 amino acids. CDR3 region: CSASMRGHTEAFF. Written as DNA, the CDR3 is TGCAGTGCTAGTATGCGGGGCCACACTGAAGCTTTCTTT.

Here the CDR3 DNA reads TGTGCCAGCAGTGAGGAACCCCAAAATTCACCCCTCCACTTT. Residues: CASSEEPQNSPLHF. J is TRBJ1-6 and V is TRBV5-6; no definite D call. CDR1 and CDR2 from the germline V gene are SGHDT and YYEEEE. Trimming shortened V by 5 bases and J by 7 bases, and 13 bases separated the two germline ends. This CDR3 region has 14 residues.

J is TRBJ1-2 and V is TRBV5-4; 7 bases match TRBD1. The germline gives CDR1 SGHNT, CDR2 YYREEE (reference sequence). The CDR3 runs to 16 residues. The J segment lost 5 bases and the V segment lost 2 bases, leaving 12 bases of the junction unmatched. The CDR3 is CASSFNRDSVVYGYTF. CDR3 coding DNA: TGTGCCAGCAGCTTCAACCGGGACAGTGTTGTGTATGGCTACACCTTC.

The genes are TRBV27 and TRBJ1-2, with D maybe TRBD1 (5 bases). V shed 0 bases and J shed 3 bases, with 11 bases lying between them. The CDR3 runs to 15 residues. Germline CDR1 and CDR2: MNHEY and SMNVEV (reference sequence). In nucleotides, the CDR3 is TGTGCCAGCAGTTTATCCCGGGACCGCTACTATGGCTACACCTTC. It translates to CASSLSRDRYYGYTF.

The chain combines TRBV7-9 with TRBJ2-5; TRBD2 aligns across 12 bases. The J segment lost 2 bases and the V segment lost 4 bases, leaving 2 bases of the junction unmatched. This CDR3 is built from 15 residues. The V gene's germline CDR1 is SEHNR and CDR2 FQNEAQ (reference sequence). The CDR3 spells CASSSGLAGQETQYF. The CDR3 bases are TGTGCCAGCAGCTCCGGACTAGCGGGGCAAGAGACCCAGTACTTC.

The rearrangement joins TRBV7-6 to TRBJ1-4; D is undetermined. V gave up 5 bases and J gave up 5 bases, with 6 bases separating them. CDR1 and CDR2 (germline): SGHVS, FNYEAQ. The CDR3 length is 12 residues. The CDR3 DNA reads TGTGCCAGCAGCCGCATCAATGAAAAACTGTTTTTT. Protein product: CASSRINEKLFF.

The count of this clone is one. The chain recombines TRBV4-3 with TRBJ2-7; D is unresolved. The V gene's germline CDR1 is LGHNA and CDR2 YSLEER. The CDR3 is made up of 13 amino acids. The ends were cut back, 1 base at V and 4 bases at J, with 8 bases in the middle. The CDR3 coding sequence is TGCGCCAGCAGCCAAGTGATCGGGTACGAGCAGTACTTC. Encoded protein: CASSQVIGYEQYF.

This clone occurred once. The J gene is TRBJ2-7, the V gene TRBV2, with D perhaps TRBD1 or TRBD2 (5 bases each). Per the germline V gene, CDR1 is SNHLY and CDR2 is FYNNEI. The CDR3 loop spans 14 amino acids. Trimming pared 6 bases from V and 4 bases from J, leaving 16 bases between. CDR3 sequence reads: CASRDAGTQYEQYF. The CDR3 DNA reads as TGTGCCAGCAGAGACGCCGGGACCCAATACGAGCAGTACTTC.

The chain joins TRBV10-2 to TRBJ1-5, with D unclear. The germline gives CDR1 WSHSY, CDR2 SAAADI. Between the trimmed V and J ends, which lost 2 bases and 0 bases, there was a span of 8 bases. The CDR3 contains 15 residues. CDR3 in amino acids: CASSEGDYSNQPQHF. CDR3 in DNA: TGCGCCAGCAGTGAGGGGGATTATAGCAATCAGCCCCAGCATTTT.

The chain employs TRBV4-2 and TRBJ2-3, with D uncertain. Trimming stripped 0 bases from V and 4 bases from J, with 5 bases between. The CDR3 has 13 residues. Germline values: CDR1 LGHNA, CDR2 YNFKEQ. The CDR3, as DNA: TGTGCCAGCAGCCAAGAGTTCCCAGATACGCAGTATTTT. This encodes CASSQEFPDTQYF.

The CDR3 DNA is TGCAGCGTCGCGACAGGCTCTGGAAACACCATATATTTT. Its protein is CSVATGSGNTIYF. The V and J genes are TRBV29-1 and TRBJ1-3, with D possibly being TRBD1 (6 bases). V was trimmed by 6 bases and J by 0 bases, leaving 9 bases between them. Germline CDR1 and CDR2: SQVTM and ANQGSEA. CDR3 length: 13 residues.

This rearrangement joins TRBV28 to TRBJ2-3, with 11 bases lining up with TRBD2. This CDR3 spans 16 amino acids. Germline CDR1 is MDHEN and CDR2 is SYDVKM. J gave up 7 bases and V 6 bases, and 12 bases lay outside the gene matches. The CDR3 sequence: CASSKGLAALANTQYF. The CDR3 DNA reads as TGTGCCAGCAGCAAGGGACTAGCGGCCTTGGCGAATACGCAGTATTTT. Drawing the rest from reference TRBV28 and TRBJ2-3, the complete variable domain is DVKVTQSSRYLVKRTGEKVFLECVQDMDHENMFWYRQDPGLGLRLIYFSYDVKMKEKGDIPEGYSVSREKKERFSLILESASTNQTSMYLCASSKGLAALANTQYFGPGTRLTVL.

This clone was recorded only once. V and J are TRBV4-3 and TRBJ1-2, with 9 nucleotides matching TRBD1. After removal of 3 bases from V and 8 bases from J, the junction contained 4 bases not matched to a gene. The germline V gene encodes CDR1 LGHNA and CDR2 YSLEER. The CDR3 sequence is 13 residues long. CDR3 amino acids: CASSQLTGGGYTF. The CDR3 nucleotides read TGCGCCAGCAGCCAGTTAACAGGGGGCGGCTACACCTTC.

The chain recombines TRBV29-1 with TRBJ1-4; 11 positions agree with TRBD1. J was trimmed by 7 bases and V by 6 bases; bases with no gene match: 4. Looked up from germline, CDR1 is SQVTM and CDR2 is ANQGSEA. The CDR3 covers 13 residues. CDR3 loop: CSVRTGGGEKLFF. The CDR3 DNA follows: TGCAGCGTCCGGACAGGGGGCGGTGAAAAACTGTTTTTT.